Following are 27 T cell receptor beta chains from one sample sequenced in a study of blood T cell repertoires in COVID-19. Generated by immunoSEQ multiplex PCR, the TCRdb table keeps only in-frame clones and is missing some. The table includes 55,000 to 75,000 clones, 90% detected once. Sequenced input: peripheral blood. The receptors come from a man aged 60 to 75 with acute or convalescent COVID-19.

This clone was observed a few times. This rearrangement joins TRBV6-5 to TRBJ1-4; 7 bases are a match to TRBD1. This CDR3 is built from 13 residues. The V gene's germline CDR1 is MNHEY and CDR2 SVGAGI. Unmatched junction bases numbered 3, after V lost 7 bases and J lost 4 bases. CDR3 in amino acids: CASNRQGNEKLFF. As DNA, the CDR3 is TGTGCCAGCAACCGACAGGGTAATGAAAAACTGTTTTTT.

Here the CDR3 reads CASSPLETEAFF. CDR3 sequence (DNA): TGTGCCAGCAGCCCCCTGGAGACTGAAGCTTTCTTT. V usage is TRBV7-9 and J usage is TRBJ1-1; D is undetermined. The CDR3 contains 12 residues. V lost 5 bases and J 5 bases, leaving 9 bases between the germline ends. Germline loops: CDR1 SEHNR, CDR2 FQNEAQ (reference sequence).

The chain carries TRBV24-1 and TRBJ2-5; weak D call: TRBD1 (6 bases). Trimming cost V 6 bases and J 5 bases, with 12 bases left between them. The CDR3 contains 13 residues. The germline CDR1 and CDR2 sequences are KGHDR and SFDVKD. The CDR3 protein is CATSSQGGETQYF. CDR3 sequence (DNA): TGTGCCACCAGTTCACAGGGTGGGGAGACCCAGTACTTC.

The rearrangement links TRBV12-3 or TRBV12-4 to TRBJ1-5; a weak D match, TRBD1 (5 bases). The CDR3 is 13 residues long. Trimming removed 6 bases at V and 4 bases at J, with 10 bases between. The CDR3 nucleotides read TGTGCCAGCAGCCAGACAGAAAATCAGCCCCAGCATTTT. Its translation is CASSQTENQPQHF.

This clone is a singleton in its sample. One end of the junction does not line up with germline, which may come from a read error. This sequence joins TRBV7-7 and TRBJ2-5; 7 bases align to TRBD1. The CDR3 has 15 residues. Germline V lookup: CDR1 SSHAT, CDR2 FNYEAQ (reference sequence). The CDR3 DNA is TGTGCTAGCAGCCTGGGACAGCCTAATCAAGAGACCCAGTACTTC. Encoded protein: CASSLGQPNQETQYF. The full variable domain, completed using reference TRBV7-7 and TRBJ2-5, is GAGVSQSPRYKVTKRGQDVTLRCDPISSHATLYWYQQALGQGPEFLTYFNYEAQPDKSGLPSDRFSAERPEGSISTLTIQRTEQRDSAMYRCASSLGQPNQETQYFGPGTRLLVL.

This chain uses TRBV4-1 with TRBJ1-2; D gene ambiguous. Germline CDR1 MGHRA, CDR2 YSYEKL. V was trimmed by 0 bases and J by 0 bases, leaving 8 bases between them. The CDR3 runs 15 residues. CDR3 nucleotide sequence: TGCGCCAGCAGCCAAGAGACATCTACTAACTATGGCTACACCTTC. Its translation: CASSQETSTNYGYTF.

The rearrangement joins TRBV5-4 to TRBJ2-5; 11 bases fit TRBD1. Unmatched junction bases numbered 7, after V lost 4 bases and J lost 5 bases. Germline CDR1 SGHNT, CDR2 YYREEE (reference sequence). This CDR3 comprises 15 residues. CDR3 coding DNA: TGTGCCAGCAGCCCGGACAGGGGGCGGGTGGAGACCCAGTACTTC. This sequence encodes CASSPDRGRVETQYF.

V is TRBV5-1 and J is TRBJ1-2; TRBD1 aligns across 8 bases. The CDR3 covers 14 residues. CDR1 SGHRS and CDR2 YFSETQ come from the germline V gene. Trimming at V came to 4 bases and at J to 5 bases, leaving 7 bases not matched to a gene. The DNA of the CDR3 is TGCGCCAGCAGCGTAACAGGGGGGGAATATGGCTACACCTTC. It translates to CASSVTGGEYGYTF.

This clone came up a few times. The V gene is TRBV3-1 (or the pseudogene TRBV3-2), the J gene TRBJ2-7; 8 bases are a match to TRBD1. Germline V lookup: CDR1 LGHDT, CDR2 YNNKEL (reference sequence). This CDR3 is 14 amino acids long. After removal of 4 bases from V and 3 bases from J, the junction contained 5 bases not matched to a gene. The CDR3 region is CASSLRQGYYEQYF. CDR3 in DNA: TGTGCCAGCAGCCTGAGACAGGGGTACTACGAGCAGTACTTC.

The chain recombines TRBV7-9 with TRBJ2-2, with D maybe TRBD2 (6 bases). The CDR3 spans 16 residues. With 3 bases removed from V and 2 bases from J, the gap between germline ends came to 13 bases. Germline assignment: CDR1 SEHNR and CDR2 FQNEAQ (reference sequence). The DNA for the CDR3 is TGTGCCAGCAGCTTTTTGCGGGGTTTTAACACCGGGGAGCTGTTTTTT. It yields the protein CASSFLRGFNTGELFF.

The rearrangement links TRBV27 to TRBJ1-4; TRBD1 is a possible D gene (5 bases). This CDR3 contains 15 residues. V lost 6 bases, J lost 5 bases, and 16 bases lay in between. Germline V gene lookup returns CDR1 MNHEY and CDR2 SMNVEV (reference sequence). The CDR3 protein is CASSSETANNEKLFF. CDR3 nucleotides: TGTGCCAGCAGCTCGGAGACAGCAAACAATGAAAAACTGTTTTTT.

The chain carries TRBV30 and TRBJ2-7, with 12 nucleotides matching TRBD1. Germline V gene lookup returns CDR1 GTSNPN and CDR2 SVGIG (reference sequence). This CDR3 has 14 amino acids. J gave up 0 bases and V 8 bases, and 5 bases lay outside the gene matches. The CDR3 region has the DNA TGTGCCACAAAGGGACAGGGGGCCTCCTACGAGCAGTACTTC. Translation: CATKGQGASYEQYF.

The rearrangement joins TRBV3-1 (or the pseudogene TRBV3-2) to TRBJ2-4; D might be TRBD2 (6 bases). The CDR3 loop spans 16 amino acids. Germline CDR1 and CDR2: LGHDT and YNNKEL (reference sequence). Trimming left V 4 bases short and J 0 bases short, with 13 bases between. CDR3 nucleotide sequence: TGTGCCAGCAGCCGAGGGACTCTCGTAGCCAAAAACATTCAGTACTTC. Its protein is CASSRGTLVAKNIQYF.

J is TRBJ2-7 and V is TRBV6-5; 10 bases match TRBD1. The CDR3 consists of 15 residues. CDR1 and CDR2 from the germline V gene are MNHEY and SVGAGI. Losses at the gene ends were 0 bases for V and 3 bases for J; bases not matched to a gene: 2. DNA for the CDR3: TGTGCCAGCAGTTACTCGACAGGGGGCCTCTACGAGCAGTACTTC. It is translated as CASSYSTGGLYEQYF.

The rearrangement uses TRBV6-5 and TRBJ1-6; possible D gene TRBD1, 5 bases. V was cut by 8 bases and J by 9 bases, with 20 bases left in between. The CDR3 is 15 residues long. Per germline, CDR1 MNHEY and CDR2 SVGAGI. In nucleotides, the CDR3 is TGTGCCAGCGGCGTATATGGTGGGGGGGGTTCACCCCTCCACTTT. Encoded protein: CASGVYGGGGSPLHF.

The chain couples TRBV7-9 to TRBJ2-5; 9 bases agree with TRBD2. Germline V gives CDR1 SEHNR, CDR2 FQNEAQ (reference sequence). This CDR3 spans 15 amino acids. The trim removed 8 bases at V and 1 base at J, leaving 8 bases unmatched. CDR3 nucleotides: TGTGCCAGCCGGTCGGCGGGGGGGACCCAAGAGACCCAGTACTTC. Encoded protein: CASRSAGGTQETQYF.

The chain carries TRBV6-1 and TRBJ1-5; TRBD1 is a possible D gene (6 bases). CDR3 length: 14 residues. The germline V gene has CDR1 MNHNS and CDR2 SASEGT. The ends were cut back, 2 bases at V and 5 bases at J, with 10 bases in the middle. DNA of the CDR3: TGTGCCAGCAGTGAACCAGGGGAGTATCAGCCCCAGCATTTT. Translated, it gives CASSEPGEYQPQHF.

V is TRBV5-1 and J is TRBJ1-4; D unclear. V lost 6 bases and J lost 5, with 20 bases in between. The CDR3 contains 16 residues. The germline gives CDR1 SGHRS, CDR2 YFSETQ. The CDR3 region is CASKRWESSANEKLFF. The CDR3 DNA reads as TGCGCCAGCAAAAGGTGGGAGAGCAGCGCAAATGAAAAACTGTTTTTT.

The chain couples TRBV24-1 to TRBJ1-2, with TRBD1 identical over 9 bases. The germline CDR1 and CDR2 sequences are KGHDR and SFDVKD. The CDR3 loop spans 17 amino acids. V lost 4 bases to trimming and J lost 6 bases; unmatched junction nucleotides: 14. The CDR3 is CATSDHGTGQTINGYTF. The CDR3 bases are TGTGCCACCAGTGACCACGGGACAGGGCAAACTATTAATGGCTACACCTTC.

This chain links TRBV7-2 with TRBJ1-5; possibly TRBD1 for D (5 bases). Germline CDR1 is SGHTA and CDR2 is FQGNSA. V lost 2 bases and J lost 7, with 9 bases in between. This CDR3 region has 13 residues. The CDR3 protein is CASSLQGGQPQHF. The CDR3 DNA sequence: TGTGCCAGCAGCTTACAGGGTGGGCAGCCCCAGCATTTT.

The genes are TRBV11-3 and TRBJ2-5; 8 nucleotides agree with TRBD2. V was pared by 5 bases and J by 1 base, with 6 bases of the junction left unmatched. The germline CDR1 and CDR2 sequences are SGHNT and YENEEA. CDR3 length equals 15 residues. The DNA of the CDR3 is TGTGCCAGCAGCCCCGGGGGGGGCAGCCAAGAGACCCAGTACTTC. The encoded protein is CASSPGGGSQETQYF.

The chain has TRBV6-5 and TRBJ1-2; no definite D call. The germline CDR1 and CDR2 sequences are MNHEY and SVGAGI. CDR3 length: 13 residues. The V and J ends lost 7 bases and 6 bases respectively, with 15 bases between them. The CDR3 DNA is TGTGCCAGCAATCCGACACTGAGGGATGGCTACACCTTC. As protein: CASNPTLRDGYTF.

This chain joins TRBV18 and TRBJ1-1; the match to TRBD1 covers 7 bases. CDR3 length: 14 amino acids. V was pared by 2 bases and J by 4 bases, with 4 bases of the junction left unmatched. The germline V gene encodes CDR1 KGHSH and CDR2 LQKENI. The chain's CDR3 is CASSPEGARTEAFF. Written as DNA, the CDR3 is TGTGCCAGCTCACCAGAGGGGGCGCGCACTGAAGCTTTCTTT.

This clone was recorded a few times. V usage is TRBV5-1 and J usage is TRBJ1-1; 8 nucleotides line up with TRBD1. V lost 3 bases and J lost 1; bases outside the gene matches: 5. Germline lookup yields CDR1 SGHRS and CDR2 YFSETQ. This CDR3 region has 15 residues. CDR3: CASSSAGTGNTEAFF. The CDR3 DNA reads as TGCGCCAGCAGCTCAGCCGGGACAGGGAACACTGAAGCTTTCTTT.

This chain joins TRBV3-1 (or the pseudogene TRBV3-2) and TRBJ2-3; D not certain. The CDR3 consists of 14 residues. Between the trimmed V and J ends, which lost 0 bases and 2 bases, there was a span of 6 bases. The germline CDR1 and CDR2 sequences are LGHDT and YNNKEL (reference sequence). The CDR3 bases are TGTGCCAGCAGCCAAGATCTCTACACAGATACGCAGTATTTT. Its translation: CASSQDLYTDTQYF.

The gene calls are TRBV3-1 (or the pseudogene TRBV3-2) and TRBJ1-5; the D gene is possibly TRBD1 (6 bases). V lost 0 bases and J 6 bases, leaving 12 bases between the germline ends. The CDR3 covers 15 residues. From germline, CDR1 is LGHDT and CDR2 YNNKEL (reference sequence). The DNA for the CDR3 is TGTGCCAGCAGCCAAGAAGGCAGGGGTGGTCAGCCCCAGCATTTT. It yields the protein CASSQEGRGGQPQHF.

This chain joins TRBV5-1 and TRBJ1-1; possibly TRBD1 for D (6 bases). Germline V lookup: CDR1 SGHRS, CDR2 YFSETQ. V lost 0 bases, J lost 5 bases, and 14 bases lay in between. The CDR3 consists of 15 residues. The CDR3 sequence is CASSLGQTGITEAFF. The CDR3 nucleotides read TGCGCCAGCAGCTTGGGACAGACAGGAATAACTGAAGCTTTCTTT.